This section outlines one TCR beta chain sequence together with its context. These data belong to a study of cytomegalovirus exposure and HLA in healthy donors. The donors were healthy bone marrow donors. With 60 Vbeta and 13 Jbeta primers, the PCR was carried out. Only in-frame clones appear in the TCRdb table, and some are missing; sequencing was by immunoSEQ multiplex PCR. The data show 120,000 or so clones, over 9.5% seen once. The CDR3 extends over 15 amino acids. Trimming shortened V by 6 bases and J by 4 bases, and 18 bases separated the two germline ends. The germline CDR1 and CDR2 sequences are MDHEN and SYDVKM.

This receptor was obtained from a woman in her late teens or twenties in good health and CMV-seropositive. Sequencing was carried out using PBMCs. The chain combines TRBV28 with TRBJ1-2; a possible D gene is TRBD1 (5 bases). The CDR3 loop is CASRRGRGNIYGYTF. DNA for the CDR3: TGTGCCAGCAGACGGGGGAGGGGTAATATCTATGGCTACACCTTC.